These T cell receptor beta chains were read from a single sample in a study of beta chain features in type 1 diabetes. The data were produced by immunoSEQ multiplex PCR, yet TCRdb's version contains in-frame clones alone and is incomplete. The sample shows roughly 250,000 clones, 20% of them seen only once. Sequencing used naive CD4+ T cells from blood. These receptors originate from a woman aged 40 to 50 with type 1 diabetes. CDR3s include the opening cysteine and the closing phenylalanine or tryptophan. A D gene is named only where the DNA matches it firmly. For some rows the clone size is stated as once, few or many, or as a class when expanded; others skip it.

v_call: TRBV6-5; j_call: TRBJ2-1; clone_size: few; d_call: TRBD2; cdr3_aa: CASSYVGLADNEQFF; cdr3_nt: TGTGCCAGCAGTTACGTTGGACTAGCGGATAATGAGCAGTTCTTC
v_call: TRBV4-3; j_call: TRBJ1-1; clone_size: NA; d_call: NA; cdr3_aa: CASSPTGSTEAFF; cdr3_nt: TGCGCCAGCAGCCCCACAGGGTCAACTGAAGCTTTCTTT
v_call: TRBV27; j_call: TRBJ1-5; clone_size: few; d_call: NA; cdr3_aa: CASSPRWSQPQHF; cdr3_nt: TGTGCCAGCAGTCCCCGGTGGTCTCAGCCCCAGCATTTT
v_call: TRBV7-3; j_call: TRBJ1-5; clone_size: few; d_call: NA; cdr3_aa: CASSAPQGNQPQHF; cdr3_nt: TGTGCCAGCAGCGCCCCTCAGGGCAATCAGCCCCAGCATTTT
v_call: TRBV7-2; j_call: TRBJ1-4; clone_size: few; d_call: TRBD1; cdr3_aa: CASSRDRDRDEKLFF; cdr3_nt: TGTGCCAGCAGCCGAGACCGGGACAGGGACGAAAAACTGTTTTTT
v_call: TRBV29-1; j_call: TRBJ2-2; clone_size: few; d_call: TRBD1; cdr3_aa: CSVTTGVTTGELFF; cdr3_nt: TGCAGCGTTACCACAGGGGTTACCACCGGGGAGCTGTTTTTT
v_call: TRBV30; j_call: TRBJ2-1; clone_size: few; d_call: TRBD2; cdr3_aa: CAWSRLAGANEQFF; cdr3_nt: TGTGCCTGGAGCAGACTAGCGGGAGCCAATGAGCAGTTCTTC
v_call: TRBV11-2; j_call: TRBJ2-3; clone_size: few; d_call: NA; cdr3_aa: CASSVSGGTDTQYF; cdr3_nt: TGTGCCAGCAGCGTTTCAGGCGGCACAGATACGCAGTATTTT
v_call: TRBV4-3; j_call: TRBJ1-2; clone_size: once; d_call: NA; cdr3_aa: CASSQDFLGGYTF; cdr3_nt: TGCGCCAGCAGCCAAGATTTTCTCGGTGGCTACACCTTC
v_call: TRBV25-1; j_call: TRBJ1-1; clone_size: NA; d_call: NA; cdr3_aa: CASSEGLEAFF; cdr3_nt: TGTGCCAGCTCTGAGGGTCTTGAAGCTTTCTTT
v_call: TRBV15; j_call: TRBJ2-7; clone_size: NA; d_call: TRBD1; cdr3_aa: CATSRTGGRDEQYF; cdr3_nt: TGTGCCACCAGCAGGACAGGGGGTCGAGACGAGCAGTACTTC
v_call: TRBV7-9; j_call: TRBJ1-5; clone_size: few; d_call: NA; cdr3_aa: CASSLGQSQPQHF; cdr3_nt: TGTGCCAGCAGCTTAGGGCAGTCTCAGCCCCAGCATTTT
v_call: TRBV25-1; j_call: TRBJ2-1; clone_size: NA; d_call: TRBD2; cdr3_aa: CASSETSGTYNEQFF; cdr3_nt: TGTGCCAGCAGTGAAACTAGCGGGACCTACAATGAGCAGTTCTTC
v_call: TRBV5-6; j_call: TRBJ2-2; clone_size: NA; d_call: NA; cdr3_aa: CASSWDSDGELFF; cdr3_nt: TGTGCCAGCAGCTGGGACTCGGACGGGGAGCTGTTTTTT
v_call: TRBV9; j_call: TRBJ2-7; clone_size: few; d_call: TRBD1; cdr3_aa: CASSALPGQGSYEQYF; cdr3_nt: TGTGCCAGCAGCGCTTTACCGGGACAGGGTTCCTACGAGCAGTACTTC
v_call: TRBV29-1; j_call: TRBJ2-1; clone_size: NA; d_call: TRBD1; cdr3_aa: CSVERQGARYNEQFF; cdr3_nt: TGCAGCGTTGAACGCCAGGGGGCAAGGTACAATGAGCAGTTCTTC
v_call: TRBV28; j_call: TRBJ2-7; clone_size: few; d_call: TRBD1; cdr3_aa: CASSTGGGYEQYF; cdr3_nt: TGTGCCAGCAGTACAGGGGGAGGCTACGAGCAGTACTTC
v_call: TRBV7-2; j_call: TRBJ2-2; clone_size: NA; d_call: NA; cdr3_aa: CASSFIEGSGELFF; cdr3_nt: TGTGCCAGCAGCTTCATTGAGGGTTCAGGGGAGCTGTTTTTT
v_call: TRBV7-7; j_call: TRBJ2-5; clone_size: NA; d_call: NA; cdr3_aa: CASSLITGPQETQYF; cdr3_nt: TGTGCTAGCAGCTTGATAACAGGCCCCCAAGAGACCCAGTACTTC
v_call: TRBV5-1; j_call: TRBJ2-1; clone_size: NA; d_call: TRBD2; cdr3_aa: CASSPRTSGGTNEQFF; cdr3_nt: TGCGCCAGCAGCCCTCGGACTAGCGGGGGGACCAATGAGCAGTTCTTC
v_call: TRBV7-6; j_call: TRBJ1-1; clone_size: NA; d_call: NA; cdr3_aa: CASSRFQGEAFF; cdr3_nt: TGTGCCAGCAGCCGTTTCCAGGGTGAAGCTTTCTTT
v_call: TRBV5-1; j_call: TRBJ1-6; clone_size: NA; d_call: TRBD1; cdr3_aa: CASSRLGQTNSPLHF; cdr3_nt: TGCGCCAGCAGTCGGTTGGGACAGACTAATTCACCCCTCCACTTT
v_call: TRBV30; j_call: TRBJ2-5; clone_size: few; d_call: TRBD2; cdr3_aa: CAAEDETSRETQYF; cdr3_nt: TGTGCCGCGGAGGATGAGACTAGCAGGGAGACCCAGTACTTC
v_call: TRBV7-3; j_call: TRBJ2-2; clone_size: NA; d_call: NA; cdr3_aa: CASSAAPGKGPGELFF; cdr3_nt: TGTGCCAGCAGCGCCGCGCCTGGGAAGGGGCCCGGGGAGCTGTTTTTT
v_call: TRBV10-3; j_call: TRBJ2-5; clone_size: few; d_call: NA; cdr3_aa: CAISALAGETQYF; cdr3_nt: TGTGCCATCAGTGCCTTGGCGGGGGAGACCCAGTACTTC
v_call: TRBV27; j_call: TRBJ1-5; clone_size: few; d_call: TRBD1; cdr3_aa: CASSRDRGNQPQHF; cdr3_nt: TGTGCCAGCTCTCGGGACAGAGGGAATCAGCCCCAGCATTTT
v_call: TRBV14; j_call: TRBJ1-1; clone_size: NA; d_call: NA; cdr3_aa: CASSRTLMNTEAFF; cdr3_nt: TGTGCCAGCAGCCGGACACTGATGAACACTGAAGCTTTCTTT
v_call: TRBV18; j_call: TRBJ2-7; clone_size: NA; d_call: NA; cdr3_aa: CASSLTDSYEQYF; cdr3_nt: TGTGCCAGCTCACTCACAGACTCCTACGAGCAGTACTTC
v_call: TRBV7-2; j_call: TRBJ1-5; clone_size: NA; d_call: TRBD1; cdr3_aa: CASRSPGGSNQPQHF; cdr3_nt: TGTGCCAGCAGGTCGCCAGGGGGCAGCAATCAGCCCCAGCATTTT
v_call: TRBV11-1; j_call: TRBJ1-1; clone_size: NA; d_call: NA; cdr3_aa: CASSWTGETEAFF; cdr3_nt: TGTGCCAGCTCTTGGACGGGGGAGACTGAAGCTTTCTTT
v_call: TRBV2; j_call: TRBJ1-5; clone_size: NA; d_call: NA; cdr3_aa: CASSEALQGGQPQHF; cdr3_nt: TGTGCCAGCAGTGAAGCGCTACAGGGCGGTCAGCCCCAGCATTTT
v_call: TRBV7-9; j_call: TRBJ2-7; clone_size: few; d_call: NA; cdr3_aa: CASSLAVGDEQYF; cdr3_nt: TGTGCCAGCAGCTTAGCGGTAGGGGACGAGCAGTACTTC
v_call: TRBV4-2; j_call: TRBJ2-2; clone_size: NA; d_call: TRBD1; cdr3_aa: CASSHGQGLTGELFF; cdr3_nt: TGTGCCAGCAGCCACGGACAGGGACTCACCGGGGAGCTGTTTTTT
v_call: TRBV28; j_call: TRBJ1-1; clone_size: few; d_call: NA; cdr3_aa: CASRRQGNTEAFF; cdr3_nt: TGTGCCAGCAGACGTCAGGGGAACACTGAAGCTTTCTTT
v_call: TRBV7-9; j_call: TRBJ1-5; clone_size: NA; d_call: TRBD1; cdr3_aa: CASSSATTGGNQPQHF; cdr3_nt: TGTGCCAGCAGCAGCGCGACAACAGGGGGTAATCAGCCCCAGCATTTT
v_call: TRBV7-9; j_call: TRBJ2-2; clone_size: few; d_call: TRBD2; cdr3_aa: CASSPGTSGGPTGELFF; cdr3_nt: TGTGCCAGCAGTCCCGGGACTAGCGGGGGACCCACCGGGGAGCTGTTTTTT
v_call: TRBV29-1; j_call: TRBJ2-3; clone_size: NA; d_call: TRBD1; cdr3_aa: CSVENQGESTDTQYF; cdr3_nt: TGCAGCGTTGAAAACCAGGGGGAAAGTACAGATACGCAGTATTTT
v_call: TRBV4-2; j_call: TRBJ1-2; clone_size: NA; d_call: TRBD1; cdr3_aa: CASSPGQGRYGYTF; cdr3_nt: TGTGCCAGCAGCCCGGGACAGGGTCGATATGGCTACACCTTC
v_call: TRBV18; j_call: TRBJ1-1; clone_size: NA; d_call: TRBD1; cdr3_aa: CASSTRGTVNTEAFF; cdr3_nt: TGTGCCAGCTCTACCAGGGGGACCGTGAACACTGAAGCTTTCTTT
v_call: TRBV6-5; j_call: TRBJ2-5; clone_size: few; d_call: NA; cdr3_aa: CASSYGQTQYF; cdr3_nt: TGTGCCAGCAGTTACGGGCAGACCCAGTACTTC
v_call: TRBV21-1; j_call: TRBJ2-3; clone_size: few; d_call: NA; cdr3_aa: CASSKGNSLSTDTQYF; cdr3_nt: TGTGCCAGCAGCAAAGGGAATAGCCTTAGCACAGATACGCAGTATTTT
v_call: TRBV21-1; j_call: TRBJ1-4; clone_size: few; d_call: NA; cdr3_aa: CASNLTGLDKLFF; cdr3_nt: TGTGCCAGCAACCTGACAGGGCTGGATAAACTGTTTTTT
v_call: TRBV2; j_call: TRBJ2-7; clone_size: few; d_call: NA; cdr3_aa: CASSVSEQYF; cdr3_nt: TGTGCCAGCAGTGTATCCGAGCAGTACTTC